This entry is about one TCR beta chain. Looked up from germline, CDR1 is GTSNPN and CDR2 is SVGIG (reference sequence). V was clipped by 4 bases and J by 8 bases; unmatched bases: 13. The CDR3 covers 15 residues. The method was immunoSEQ multiplex PCR; TCRdb's version includes in-frame clones alone and lacks a portion of them. The data contain approximately 160,000 clones, about 86% of them singletons. This record belongs to a study of cytomegalovirus exposure and HLA in healthy donors. Study in general: The platform used for the 120 validation repertoires matched that of the roughly 630 first-cohort repertoires, a later analysis reported.

The sequenced material came from PBMCs. The chain links TRBV30 to TRBJ1-2; 10 bases are a match to TRBD1. The receptor comes from a young woman in good health and CMV-seronegative. The CDR3 region is CAWTGTGAILSGYTF. The DNA of the CDR3 is TGTGCCTGGACCGGGACAGGGGCAATCTTATCGGGCTACACCTTC.